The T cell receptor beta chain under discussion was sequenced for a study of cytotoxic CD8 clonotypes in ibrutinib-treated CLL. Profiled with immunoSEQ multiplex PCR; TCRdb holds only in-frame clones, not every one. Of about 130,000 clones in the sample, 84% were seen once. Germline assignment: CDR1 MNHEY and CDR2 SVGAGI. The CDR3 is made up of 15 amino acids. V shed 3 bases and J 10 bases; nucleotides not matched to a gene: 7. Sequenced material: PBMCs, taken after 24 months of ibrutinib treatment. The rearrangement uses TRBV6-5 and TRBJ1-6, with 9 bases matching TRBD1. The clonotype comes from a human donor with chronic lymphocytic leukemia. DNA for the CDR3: TGTGCCAGCAGTTATGAGGGGACAGGGAGCTCACCCCTCCACTTT. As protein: CASSYEGTGSSPLHF.